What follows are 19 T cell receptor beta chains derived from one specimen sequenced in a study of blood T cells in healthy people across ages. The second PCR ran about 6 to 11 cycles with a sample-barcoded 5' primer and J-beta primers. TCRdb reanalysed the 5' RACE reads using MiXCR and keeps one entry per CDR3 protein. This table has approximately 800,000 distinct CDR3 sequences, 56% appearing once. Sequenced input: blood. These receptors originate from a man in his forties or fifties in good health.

The CDR3 spells CASTFEPRGEYGYTF. The CDR3 DNA reads TGCGCCAGCACCTTCGAACCCCGGGGGGAGTATGGCTACACCTTC. The chain is built from TRBV5-1 and TRBJ1-2, with D possibly matching TRBD1 (5 bases). CDR3 length equals 15 residues. Germline lookup yields CDR1 SGHRS and CDR2 YFSETQ. The germline V and J ends were trimmed by 6 bases and 5 bases, with 20 bases remaining between them.

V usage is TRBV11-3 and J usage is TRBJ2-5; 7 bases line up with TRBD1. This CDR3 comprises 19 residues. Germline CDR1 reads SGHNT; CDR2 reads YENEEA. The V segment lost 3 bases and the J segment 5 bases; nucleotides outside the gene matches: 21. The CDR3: CASSFRDRRTPEREETQYF. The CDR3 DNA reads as TGTGCCAGCAGCTTCCGGGACAGAAGGACGCCAGAAAGAGAGGAGACCCAGTACTTC.

This CDR3 reads CASSQEPRTSGMKETQYF. The DNA for the CDR3 is TGTGCCAGCAGCCAAGAGCCTCGGACTAGCGGGATGAAAGAGACCCAGTACTTC. The chain employs TRBV3-1 and TRBJ2-5, with TRBD2 matching 12 bases. This CDR3 has 18 residues. Germline V gene data show CDR1 as LGHDT and CDR2 as YNNKEL (reference sequence). V was clipped by 0 bases and J by 3 bases; unmatched bases: 8.

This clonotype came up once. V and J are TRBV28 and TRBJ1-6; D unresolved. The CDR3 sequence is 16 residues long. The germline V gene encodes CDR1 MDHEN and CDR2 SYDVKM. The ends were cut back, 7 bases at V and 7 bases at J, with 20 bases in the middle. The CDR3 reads CASTQTEIGRNSPLHF. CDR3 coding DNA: TGTGCCAGCACCCAGACGGAAATCGGGAGGAATTCACCCCTCCACTTT.

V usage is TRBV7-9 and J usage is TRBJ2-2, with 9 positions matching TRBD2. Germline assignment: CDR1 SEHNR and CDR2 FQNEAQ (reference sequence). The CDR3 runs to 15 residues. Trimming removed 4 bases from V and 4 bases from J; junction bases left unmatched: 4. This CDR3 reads CASSSGLAFTGELFF. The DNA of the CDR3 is TGTGCCAGCAGCTCGGGACTAGCCTTCACCGGGGAGCTGTTTTTT.

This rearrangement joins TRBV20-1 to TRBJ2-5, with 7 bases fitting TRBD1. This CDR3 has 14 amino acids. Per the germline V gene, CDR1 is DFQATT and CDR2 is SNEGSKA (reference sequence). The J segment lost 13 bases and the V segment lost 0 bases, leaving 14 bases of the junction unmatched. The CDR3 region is CSARESRGTTGPYF. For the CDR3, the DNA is TGCAGTGCTAGAGAGTCTCGAGGAACGACAGGGCCGTACTTC.

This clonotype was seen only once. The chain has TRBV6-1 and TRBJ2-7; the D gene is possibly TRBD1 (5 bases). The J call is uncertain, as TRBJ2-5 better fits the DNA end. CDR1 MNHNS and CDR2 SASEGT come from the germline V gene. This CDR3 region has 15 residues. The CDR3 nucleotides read TGTGCCAGCAGTGGACCCGGACAAAAAGGGGAGACCCAGTACTTC. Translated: CASSGPGQKGETQYF.

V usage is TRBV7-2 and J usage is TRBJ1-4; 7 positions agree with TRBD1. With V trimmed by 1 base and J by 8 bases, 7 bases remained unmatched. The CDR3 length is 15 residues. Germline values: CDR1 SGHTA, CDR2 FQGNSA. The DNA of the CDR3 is TGTGCCAGCAGCTTAGGTTCAGGGGGTTTCGAAAAACTGTTTTTT. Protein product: CASSLGSGGFEKLFF.

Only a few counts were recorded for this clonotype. CDR3 region: CSVAVASGANVLTF. For the CDR3, the DNA is TGCAGCGTTGCTGTCGCGTCTGGGGCCAACGTCCTGACTTTC. The rearrangement links TRBV29-1 to TRBJ2-6; no reliable D call. Germline values: CDR1 SQVTM, CDR2 ANQGSEA. Trimming took 4 bases from V and 1 from J, leaving 8 bases between them. The CDR3 is 14 amino acids.

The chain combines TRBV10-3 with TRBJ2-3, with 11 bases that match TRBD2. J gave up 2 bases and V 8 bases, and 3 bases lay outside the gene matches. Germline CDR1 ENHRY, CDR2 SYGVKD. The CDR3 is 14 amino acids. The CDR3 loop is CAIFSGRATDTQYF. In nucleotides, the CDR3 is TGTGCCATCTTTAGCGGGAGGGCCACAGATACGCAGTATTTT.

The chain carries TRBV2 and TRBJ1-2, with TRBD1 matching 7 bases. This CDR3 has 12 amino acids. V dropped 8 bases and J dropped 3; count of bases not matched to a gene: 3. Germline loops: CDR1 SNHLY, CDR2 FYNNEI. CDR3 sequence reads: CASRDSYYGYTF. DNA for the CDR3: TGTGCCAGCCGGGACAGCTACTATGGCTACACCTTC.

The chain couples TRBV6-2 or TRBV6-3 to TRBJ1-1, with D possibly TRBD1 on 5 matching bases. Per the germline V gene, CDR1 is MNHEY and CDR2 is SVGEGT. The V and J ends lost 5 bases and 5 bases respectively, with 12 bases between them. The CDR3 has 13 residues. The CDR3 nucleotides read TGTGCCAGCAGTCAGGACATTGCGACTGAAGCTTTCTTT. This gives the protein CASSQDIATEAFF.

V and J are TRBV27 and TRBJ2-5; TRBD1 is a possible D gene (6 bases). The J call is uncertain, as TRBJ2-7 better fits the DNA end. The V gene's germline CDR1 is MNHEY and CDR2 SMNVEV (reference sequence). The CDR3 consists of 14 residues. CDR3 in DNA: TGTGCCAGCAGTTCCGTAGCAGGGACATACGAGCAGTACTTC. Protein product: CASSSVAGTYEQYF.

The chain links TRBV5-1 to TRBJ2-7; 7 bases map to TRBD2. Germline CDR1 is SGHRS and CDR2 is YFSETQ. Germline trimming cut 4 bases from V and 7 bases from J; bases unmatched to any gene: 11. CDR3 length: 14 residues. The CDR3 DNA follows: TGCGCCAGCAGCACGCGGACGGAAGCGGGGGAGCAGTACTTC. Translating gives CASSTRTEAGEQYF.

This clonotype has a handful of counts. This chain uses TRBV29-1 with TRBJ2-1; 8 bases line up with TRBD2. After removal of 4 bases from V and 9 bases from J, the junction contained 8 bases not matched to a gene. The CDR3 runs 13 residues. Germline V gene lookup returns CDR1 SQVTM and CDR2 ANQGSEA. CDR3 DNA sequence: TGCAGCGTTGGAACTAGCGGATCGGGTGAGCAGTTCTTC. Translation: CSVGTSGSGEQFF.

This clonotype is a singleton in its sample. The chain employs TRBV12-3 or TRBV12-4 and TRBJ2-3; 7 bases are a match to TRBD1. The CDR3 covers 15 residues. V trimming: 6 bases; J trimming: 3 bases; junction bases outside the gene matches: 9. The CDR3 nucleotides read TGTGCCAGCAGAGAACAGGGGAGAAGGACAGATACGCAGTATTTT. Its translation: CASREQGRRTDTQYF.

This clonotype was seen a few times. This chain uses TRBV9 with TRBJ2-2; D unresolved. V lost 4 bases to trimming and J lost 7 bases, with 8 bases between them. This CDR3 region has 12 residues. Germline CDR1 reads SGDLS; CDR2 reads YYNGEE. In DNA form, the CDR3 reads TGTGCCAGCAGCCCTAGGAGCGGGGAGCTGTTTTTT. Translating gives CASSPRSGELFF.

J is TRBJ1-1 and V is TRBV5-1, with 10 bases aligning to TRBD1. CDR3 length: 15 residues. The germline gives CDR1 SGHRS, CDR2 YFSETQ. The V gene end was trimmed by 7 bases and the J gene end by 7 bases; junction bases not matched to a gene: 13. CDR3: CASGIEGQGISEAFF. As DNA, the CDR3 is TGCGCCAGCGGCATAGAGGGACAGGGGATCAGTGAAGCTTTCTTT. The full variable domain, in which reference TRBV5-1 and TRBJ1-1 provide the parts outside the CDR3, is KAGVTQTPRYLIKTRGQQVTLSCSPISGHRSVSWYQQTPGQGLQFLFEYFSETQRNKGNFPGRFSGRQFSNSRSEMNVSTLELGDSALYLCASGIEGQGISEAFFGQGTRLTVV.

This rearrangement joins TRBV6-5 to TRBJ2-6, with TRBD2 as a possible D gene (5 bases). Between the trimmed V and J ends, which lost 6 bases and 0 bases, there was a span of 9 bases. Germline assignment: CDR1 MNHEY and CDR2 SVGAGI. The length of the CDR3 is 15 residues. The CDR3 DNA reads TGTGCCAGCAGCCCCGACTACTCTGGGGCCAACGTCCTGACTTTC. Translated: CASSPDYSGANVLTF.